This TCR beta chain was identified during a study of lymphopenia after photon versus proton radiotherapy. V lost 7 bases and J 0 bases, leaving 14 bases between the germline ends. CDR1 is SGHKS, CDR2 YYEKEE, per germline (reference sequence). This CDR3 comprises 16 residues. Sequencing used immunoSEQ multiplex PCR; TCRdb keeps in-frame clones, though not all of them. The sample shows approximately 80,000 clones, approximately 82% of them seen only once. This clonotype originated in a man between 60 and 75 years old with pancreatic cancer. J is TRBJ2-6 and V is TRBV5-5, with D unresolved. Specimen: peripheral blood, collected from a patient treated with proton-based radiotherapy. CDR3 DNA: TGTGCCAGCCATGGAGACGGCTTCTCTGGGGCCAACGTCCTGACTTTC. It translates to CASHGDGFSGANVLTF.